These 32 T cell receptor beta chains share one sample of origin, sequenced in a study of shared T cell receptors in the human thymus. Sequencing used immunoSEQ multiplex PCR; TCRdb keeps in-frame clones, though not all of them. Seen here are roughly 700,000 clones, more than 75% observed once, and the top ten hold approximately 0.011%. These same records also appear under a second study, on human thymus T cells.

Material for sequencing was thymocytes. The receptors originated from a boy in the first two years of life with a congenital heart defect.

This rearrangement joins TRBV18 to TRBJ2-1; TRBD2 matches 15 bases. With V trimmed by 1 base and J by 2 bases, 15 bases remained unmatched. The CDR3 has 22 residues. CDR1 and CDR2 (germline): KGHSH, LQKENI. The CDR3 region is CASSPLGVDPGTSGRPYNEQFF. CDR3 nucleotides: TGTGCCAGCTCACCACTAGGAGTAGACCCTGGGACTAGCGGGAGGCCCTACAATGAGCAGTTCTTC. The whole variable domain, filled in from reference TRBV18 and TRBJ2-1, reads NAGVMQNPRHLVRRRGQEARLRCSPMKGHSHVYWYRQLPEEGLKFMVYLQKENIIDESGMPKERFSAEFPKEGPSILRIQQVVRGDSAAYFCASSPLGVDPGTSGRPYNEQFFGPGTRLTVL.

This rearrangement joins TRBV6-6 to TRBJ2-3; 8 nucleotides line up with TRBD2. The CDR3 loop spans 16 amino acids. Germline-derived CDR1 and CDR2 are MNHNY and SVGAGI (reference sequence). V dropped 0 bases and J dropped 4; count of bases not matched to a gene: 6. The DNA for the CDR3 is TGTGCCAGCAGTTACTCGAAGCGGGAGTCGTCAGATACGCAGTATTTT. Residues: CASSYSKRESSDTQYF.

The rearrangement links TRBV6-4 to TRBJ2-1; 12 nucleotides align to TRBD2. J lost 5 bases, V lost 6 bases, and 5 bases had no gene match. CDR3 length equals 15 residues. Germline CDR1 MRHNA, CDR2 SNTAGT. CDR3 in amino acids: CASSPTSGRDNEQFF. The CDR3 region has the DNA TGTGCCAGCAGCCCGACTAGCGGGAGAGACAATGAGCAGTTCTTC.

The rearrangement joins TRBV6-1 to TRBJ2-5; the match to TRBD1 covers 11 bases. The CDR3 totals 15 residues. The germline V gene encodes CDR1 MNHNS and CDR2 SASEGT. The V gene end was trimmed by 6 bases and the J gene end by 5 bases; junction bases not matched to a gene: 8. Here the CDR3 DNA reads TGTGCCAGCAGCCCCAGGACAGGGGGCGATGAGACCCAGTACTTC. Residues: CASSPRTGGDETQYF.

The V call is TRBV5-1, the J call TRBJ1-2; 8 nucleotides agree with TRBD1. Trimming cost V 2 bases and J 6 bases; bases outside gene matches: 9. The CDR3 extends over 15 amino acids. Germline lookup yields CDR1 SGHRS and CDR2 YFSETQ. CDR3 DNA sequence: TGCGCCAGCAGCTTATACAGGGGGAAGGAGGATGGCTACACCTTC. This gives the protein CASSLYRGKEDGYTF.

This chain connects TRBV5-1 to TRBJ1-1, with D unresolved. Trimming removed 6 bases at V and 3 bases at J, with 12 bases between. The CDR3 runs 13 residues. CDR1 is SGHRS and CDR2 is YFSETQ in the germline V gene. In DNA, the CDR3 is TGCGCCAGCAAGTCCGTAGGAGACACTGAAGCTTTCTTT. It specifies CASKSVGDTEAFF. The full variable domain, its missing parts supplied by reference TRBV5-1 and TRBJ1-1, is KAGVTQTPRYLIKTRGQQVTLSCSPISGHRSVSWYQQTPGQGLQFLFEYFSETQRNKGNFPGRFSGRQFSNSRSEMNVSTLELGDSALYLCASKSVGDTEAFFGQGTRLTVV.

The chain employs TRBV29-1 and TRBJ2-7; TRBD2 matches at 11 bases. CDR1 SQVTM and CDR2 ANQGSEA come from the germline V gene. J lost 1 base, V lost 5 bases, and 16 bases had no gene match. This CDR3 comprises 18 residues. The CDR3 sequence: CSVQRPLDASGRSYEQYF. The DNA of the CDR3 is TGCAGCGTTCAACGTCCCCTCGACGCTAGCGGGAGGTCCTACGAGCAGTACTTC.

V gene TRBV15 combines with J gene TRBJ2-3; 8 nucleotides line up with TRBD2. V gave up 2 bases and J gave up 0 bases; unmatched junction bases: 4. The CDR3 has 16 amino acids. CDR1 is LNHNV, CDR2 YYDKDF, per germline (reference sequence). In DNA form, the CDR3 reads TGTGCCACCAGCAGACTGAGCGGGGGTAGCACAGATACGCAGTATTTT. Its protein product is CATSRLSGGSTDTQYF.

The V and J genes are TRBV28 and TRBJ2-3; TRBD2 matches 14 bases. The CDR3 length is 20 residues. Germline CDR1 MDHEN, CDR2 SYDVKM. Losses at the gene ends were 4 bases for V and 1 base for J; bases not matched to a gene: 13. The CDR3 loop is CASSSQGLAGVGAGTDTQYF. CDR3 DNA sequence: TGTGCCAGCAGTTCTCAGGGACTAGCGGGAGTGGGGGCGGGCACAGATACGCAGTATTTT.

The CDR3 loop is CASGPRVNTEAFF. The CDR3 DNA reads as TGTGCTAGTGGTCCCCGGGTGAACACTGAAGCTTTCTTT. The V gene is TRBV12-5, the J gene TRBJ1-1; D gene uncertain. The germline V gene encodes CDR1 LGHNT and CDR2 FRNRAP. Between the trimmed V and J ends, which lost 5 bases and 0 bases, there was a span of 7 bases. The CDR3 spans 13 residues.

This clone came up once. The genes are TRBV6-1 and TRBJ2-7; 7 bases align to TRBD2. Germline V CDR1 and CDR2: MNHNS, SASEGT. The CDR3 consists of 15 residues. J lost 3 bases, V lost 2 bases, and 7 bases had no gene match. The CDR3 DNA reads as TGTGCCAGCAGTGAAAAGGGGACTATTTTCTACGAGCAGTACTTC. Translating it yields CASSEKGTIFYEQYF.

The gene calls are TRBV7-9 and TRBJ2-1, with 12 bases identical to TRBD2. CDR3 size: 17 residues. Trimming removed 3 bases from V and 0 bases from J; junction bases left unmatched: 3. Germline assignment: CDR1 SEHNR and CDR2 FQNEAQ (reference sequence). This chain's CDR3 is CASSFPSGRGSYNEQFF. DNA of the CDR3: TGTGCCAGCAGCTTCCCTAGCGGGAGGGGCTCCTACAATGAGCAGTTCTTC.

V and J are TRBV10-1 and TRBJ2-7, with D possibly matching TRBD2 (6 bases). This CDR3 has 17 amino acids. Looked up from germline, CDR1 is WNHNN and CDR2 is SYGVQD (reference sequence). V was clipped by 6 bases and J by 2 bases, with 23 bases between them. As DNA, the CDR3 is TGCGCCAGCAGCAAAGGTAGCGGAACCTTTCAGCCCTACGAGCAGTACTTC. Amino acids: CASSKGSGTFQPYEQYF.

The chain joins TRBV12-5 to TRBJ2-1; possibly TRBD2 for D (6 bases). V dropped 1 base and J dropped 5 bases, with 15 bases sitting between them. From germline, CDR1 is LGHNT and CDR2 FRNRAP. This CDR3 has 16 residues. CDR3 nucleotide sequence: TGTGCTAGTGGTTTGGGACCCGCGGGACTCCACAATGAGCAGTTCTTC. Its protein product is CASGLGPAGLHNEQFF.

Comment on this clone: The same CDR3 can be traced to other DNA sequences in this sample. The CDR3 region is CASSQDPGGETQYF. CDR3 coding DNA: TGCGCCAGCAGCCAAGATCCAGGGGGAGAGACCCAGTACTTC. The chain combines TRBV4-3 with TRBJ2-5; 7 bases match TRBD1. Trimming removed 0 bases from V and 4 bases from J; junction bases left unmatched: 2. Germline assignment: CDR1 LGHNA and CDR2 YSLEER. CDR3 length equals 14 residues.

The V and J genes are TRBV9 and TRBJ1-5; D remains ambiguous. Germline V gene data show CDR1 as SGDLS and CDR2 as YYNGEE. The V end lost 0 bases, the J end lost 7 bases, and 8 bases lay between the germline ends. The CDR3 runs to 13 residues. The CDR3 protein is CASSVAVGQPQHF. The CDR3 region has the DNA TGTGCCAGCAGCGTAGCTGTGGGCCAGCCCCAGCATTTT.

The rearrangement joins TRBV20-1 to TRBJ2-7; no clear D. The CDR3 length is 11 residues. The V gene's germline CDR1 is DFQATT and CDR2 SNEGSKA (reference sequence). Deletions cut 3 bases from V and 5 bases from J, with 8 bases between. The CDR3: CSASHSNEQYF. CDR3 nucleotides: TGCAGTGCTAGTCATAGTAACGAGCAGTACTTC.

The CDR3 DNA sequence: TGTGCCAGCAAGGTTGTCGGGAGGGGGGAGCAGTACTTC. This codes for CASKVVGRGEQYF. V and J are TRBV6-6 and TRBJ2-7; 8 positions agree with TRBD2. Germline V CDR1 and CDR2: MNHNY, SVGAGI (reference sequence). The CDR3 has 13 amino acids. Trimming removed 7 bases from V and 7 bases from J; junction bases left unmatched: 9.

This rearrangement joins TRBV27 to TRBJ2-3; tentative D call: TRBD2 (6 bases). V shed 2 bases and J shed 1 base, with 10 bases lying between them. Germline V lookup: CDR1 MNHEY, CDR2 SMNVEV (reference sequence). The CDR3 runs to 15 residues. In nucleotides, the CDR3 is TGTGCCAGCAGTTTACGGCGGGGTGGCACAGATACGCAGTATTTT. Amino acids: CASSLRRGGTDTQYF.

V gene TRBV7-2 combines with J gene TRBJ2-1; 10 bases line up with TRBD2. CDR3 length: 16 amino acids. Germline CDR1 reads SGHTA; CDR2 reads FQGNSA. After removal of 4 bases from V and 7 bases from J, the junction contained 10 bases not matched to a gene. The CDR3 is CASSSIAGGSRNEQFF. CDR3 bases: TGTGCCAGCAGCTCCATAGCGGGAGGCTCTCGGAATGAGCAGTTCTTC.

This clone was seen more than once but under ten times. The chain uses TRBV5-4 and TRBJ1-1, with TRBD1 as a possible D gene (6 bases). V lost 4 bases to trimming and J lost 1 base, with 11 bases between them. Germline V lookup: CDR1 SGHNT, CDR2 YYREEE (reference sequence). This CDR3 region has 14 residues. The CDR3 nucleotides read TGTGCCAGCAGCGGTCCCAGGGGGAACACTGAAGCTTTCTTT. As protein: CASSGPRGNTEAFF. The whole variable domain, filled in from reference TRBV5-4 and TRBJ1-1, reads ETGVTQSPTHLIKTRGQQVTLRCSSQSGHNTVSWYQQALGQGPQFIFQYYREEENGRGNFPPRFSGLQFPNYSSELNVNALELDDSALYLCASSGPRGNTEAFFGQGTRLTVV.

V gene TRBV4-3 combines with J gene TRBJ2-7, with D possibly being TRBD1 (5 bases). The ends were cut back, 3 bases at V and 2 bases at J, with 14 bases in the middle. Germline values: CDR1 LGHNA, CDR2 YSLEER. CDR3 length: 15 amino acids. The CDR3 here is CASSQWQGRAYEQYF. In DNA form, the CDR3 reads TGCGCCAGCAGCCAGTGGCAGGGCAGAGCCTACGAGCAGTACTTC.

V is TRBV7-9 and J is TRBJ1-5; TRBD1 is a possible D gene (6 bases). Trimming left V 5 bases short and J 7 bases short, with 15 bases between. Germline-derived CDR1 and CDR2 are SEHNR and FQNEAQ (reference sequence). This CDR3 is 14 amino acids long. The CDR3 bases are TGTGCCAGCAGCATGACAGGAGAAGAACAGCCCCAGCATTTT. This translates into CASSMTGEEQPQHF.

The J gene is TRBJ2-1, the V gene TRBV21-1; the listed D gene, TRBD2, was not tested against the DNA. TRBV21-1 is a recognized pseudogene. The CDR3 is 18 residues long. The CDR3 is CASSIDFSGRGSYNEQFF. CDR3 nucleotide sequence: TGTGCCAGCAGCATCGACTTTAGCGGGAGGGGCTCCTACAATGAGCAGTTCTTC.

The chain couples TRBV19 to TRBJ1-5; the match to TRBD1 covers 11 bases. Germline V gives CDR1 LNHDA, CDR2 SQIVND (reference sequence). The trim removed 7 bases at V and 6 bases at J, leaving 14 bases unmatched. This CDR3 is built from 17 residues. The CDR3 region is CASTTGKGTGGAQPQHF. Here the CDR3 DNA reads TGTGCCAGTACCACTGGAAAAGGGACAGGGGGTGCTCAGCCCCAGCATTTT.

Written as DNA, the CDR3 is TGTGCCAGTATTTTACAGGGGGCCGGCAATCAGCCCCAGCATTTT. Encoded protein: CASILQGAGNQPQHF. The chain joins TRBV19 to TRBJ1-5; 9 nucleotides agree with TRBD1. V lost 7 bases and J lost 2; bases outside the gene matches: 6. The CDR3 totals 15 residues. CDR1 is LNHDA and CDR2 is SQIVND in the germline V gene (reference sequence).

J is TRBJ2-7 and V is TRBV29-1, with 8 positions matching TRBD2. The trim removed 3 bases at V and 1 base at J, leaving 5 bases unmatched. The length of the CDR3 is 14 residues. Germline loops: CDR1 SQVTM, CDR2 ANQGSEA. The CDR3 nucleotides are TGCAGCGTTGAGTTTAGCGGGGCTTCCTACGAGCAGTACTTC. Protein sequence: CSVEFSGASYEQYF.

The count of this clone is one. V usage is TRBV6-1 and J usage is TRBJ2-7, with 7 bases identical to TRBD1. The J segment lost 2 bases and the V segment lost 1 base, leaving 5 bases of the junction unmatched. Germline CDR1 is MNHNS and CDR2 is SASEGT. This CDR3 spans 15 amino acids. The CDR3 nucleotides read TGTGCCAGCAGTGAAGTGGCGCAGGGGGCCTACGAGCAGTACTTC. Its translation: CASSEVAQGAYEQYF.

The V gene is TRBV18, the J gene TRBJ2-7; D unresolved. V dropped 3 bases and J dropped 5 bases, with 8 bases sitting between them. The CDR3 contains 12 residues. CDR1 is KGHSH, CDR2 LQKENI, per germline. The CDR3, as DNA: TGTGCCAGCTCACCGAAGCTGAACGAGCAGTACTTC. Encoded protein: CASSPKLNEQYF.

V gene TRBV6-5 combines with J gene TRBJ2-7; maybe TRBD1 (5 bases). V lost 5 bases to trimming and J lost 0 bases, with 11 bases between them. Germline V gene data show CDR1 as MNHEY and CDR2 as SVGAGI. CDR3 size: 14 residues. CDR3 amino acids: CASSPRVYSYEQYF. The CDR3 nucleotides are TGTGCCAGCAGTCCCAGGGTCTACTCCTACGAGCAGTACTTC.

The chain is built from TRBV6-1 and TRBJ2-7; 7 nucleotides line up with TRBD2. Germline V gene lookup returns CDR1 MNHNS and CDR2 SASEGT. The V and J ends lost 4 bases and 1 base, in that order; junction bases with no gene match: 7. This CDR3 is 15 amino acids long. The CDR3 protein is CASSGPGGVSYEQYF. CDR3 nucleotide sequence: TGTGCCAGCAGTGGCCCGGGAGGAGTTTCCTACGAGCAGTACTTC.

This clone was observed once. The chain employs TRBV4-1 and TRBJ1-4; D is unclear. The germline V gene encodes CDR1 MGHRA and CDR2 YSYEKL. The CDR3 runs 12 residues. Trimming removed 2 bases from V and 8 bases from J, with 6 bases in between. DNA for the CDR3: TGCGCCAGCAGCCAACCCGGGGAAAAACTGTTTTTT. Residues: CASSQPGEKLFF.